Listed below are T cell receptor beta chains from one sample, sequenced in a study of T cells in Graves' hyperthyroidism and ophthalmopathy. TCRdb re-called the multiplex PCR reads with MiXCR, one entry per CDR3 protein. The sample has roughly 740,000 distinct CDR3 sequences, roughly 17% seen once; the top ten hold 8.4%. Sample: blood. These TCRs come from a man aged 18 to 30 with Graves' hyperthyroidism. The CDR3 runs from the conserved cysteine through the conserved F or W. A D gene is named only where the DNA matches it firmly. Not all rows give a size; the values are once, few, many and, for expanded clones, a class.

d_gene,abundance,v_gene,j_gene,CDR3nt,CDR3aa
TRBD1,.,TRBV4-2,TRBJ2-2,TGTGCCAGCAGCCAAACGGGACAGTTGAACACCGGGGAGCTGTTTTTT,CASSQTGQLNTGELFF
.,.,TRBV7-6,TRBJ2-1,TGTGCCAGCAGCTTAGTTAAAGTTGGGGACACTGTTTCCGCCAGCTTGTACAATGAGCAGTTCTTC,CASSLVKVGDTVSASLYNEQFF
TRBD2,.,TRBV12-3/TRBV12-4,TRBJ2-1,TGTGCCAGTAGTTCGGGACTAGCGGGAGTTGGTGAGCAGTTCTTC,CASSSGLAGVGEQFF
TRBD1,.,TRBV6-1,TRBJ1-1,TGTGCCAGCAGTCCGGCTTCAGGCAGGGGGTTCGACACTGAAGCTTTCTTT,CASSPASGRGFDTEAFF
.,few,TRBV28,TRBJ1-5,TGTGCCAGCACCCAATTAGGGCAGCCCCAGCATTTT,CASTQLGQPQHF
TRBD2,many,TRBV28,TRBJ2-1,TGTGCCAGCAGTAGTGGGACTAGCGCCGGCAATGAGCAGTTCTTC,CASSSGTSAGNEQFF
.,.,TRBV4-1,TRBJ2-2,TGCGCCAGCAGCCAAGAAGGACGGTCCGGGGAGCTGTTTTTT,CASSQEGRSGELFF
.,.,TRBV28,TRBJ2-7,TGTGCCAGCAGTCTTCACAGGGAGTACGAGCAGTACTTC,CASSLHREYEQYF
.,.,TRBV11-2,TRBJ2-1,TGTGCCAGCAGCTTAGAGCCTAGCAATAGTAATGAGCAGTTCTTC,CASSLEPSNSNEQFF
TRBD2,many,TRBV6-2/TRBV6-3,TRBJ2-5,TGTGCCAGCAGTTACACGGGAGGGCTGGCGGAGACCCAGTACTTC,CASSYTGGLAETQYF
TRBD2,many,TRBV2,TRBJ2-5,TGTGCCAGCAGCGCCGGGACTAGCAGCCAAGAGACCCAGTACTTC,CASSAGTSSQETQYF
TRBD2,many,TRBV11-2,TRBJ2-7,TGTGCCAGCAGCTTAGGTGTCCTAGCGGCGACCTACGAGCAGTACTTC,CASSLGVLAATYEQYF
.,many,TRBV3-1,TRBJ2-3,TGTGCCAGCACCGCCGGACTGCCTAGCACAGATACGCAGTATTTT,CASTAGLPSTDTQYF
.,few,TRBV2,TRBJ1-4,TGTGCCAGCCGGGGGAATGAAAAACTGTTTTTT,CASRGNEKLFF
.,few,TRBV20-1,TRBJ2-4,TGCAGTGCTAGGCATGAATCCAAAAACATTCAGTACTTC,CSARHESKNIQYF
.,.,TRBV29-1,TRBJ2-7,TGCAGCGTTGACGGTTTGCTGCCAAACGAGCAGTACTTC,CSVDGLLPNEQYF